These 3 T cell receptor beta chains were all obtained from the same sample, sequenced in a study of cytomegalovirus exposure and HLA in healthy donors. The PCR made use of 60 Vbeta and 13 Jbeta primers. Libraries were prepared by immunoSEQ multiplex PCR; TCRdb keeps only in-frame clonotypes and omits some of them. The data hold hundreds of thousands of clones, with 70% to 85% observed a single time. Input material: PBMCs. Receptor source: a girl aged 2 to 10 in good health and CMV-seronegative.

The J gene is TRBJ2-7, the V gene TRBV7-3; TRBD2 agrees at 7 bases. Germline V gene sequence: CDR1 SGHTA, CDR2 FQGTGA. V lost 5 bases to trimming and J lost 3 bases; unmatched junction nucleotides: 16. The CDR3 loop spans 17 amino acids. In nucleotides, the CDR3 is TGTGCCAGCAGCCCCCCCGGGGGGTACCTCACTCTCTACGAGCAGTACTTC. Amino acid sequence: CASSPPGGYLTLYEQYF.

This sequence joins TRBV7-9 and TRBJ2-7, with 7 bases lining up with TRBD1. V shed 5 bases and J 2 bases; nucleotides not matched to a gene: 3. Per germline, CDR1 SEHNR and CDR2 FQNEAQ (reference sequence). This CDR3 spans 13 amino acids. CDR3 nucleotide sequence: TGTGCCAGCAGCGACGACAGGGCCTACGAGCAGTACTTC. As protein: CASSDDRAYEQYF.

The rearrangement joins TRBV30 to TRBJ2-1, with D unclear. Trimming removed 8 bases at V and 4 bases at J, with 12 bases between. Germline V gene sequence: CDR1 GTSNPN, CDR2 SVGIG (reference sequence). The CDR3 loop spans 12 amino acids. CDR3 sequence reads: CARSRGYNEQFF. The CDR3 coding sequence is TGTGCCCGATCTCGCGGATACAATGAGCAGTTCTTC.